This T cell receptor beta chain comes out of a study of blood T cells in healthy people across ages. Study outcomes and limitations: Among T cells, TCR beta diversity per million cells dropped roughly linearly as age rose.

Peripheral blood, ten milliliters per donor, was collected. Isolation per sample recovered at least 7 million PBMCs. Through a sample-barcoded 5' primer and a J-beta primer mix, a second PCR was run for about 6 to 11 cycles. No fewer than 3 million CDR3-containing paired-end reads came from each sample. MiXCR, run by TCRdb on the 5' RACE reads, gives a single entry per CDR3 protein. The table shows 730,000 or so distinct CDR3 sequences, with more than 40% occurring only once. V was shortened by 0 bases and J by 2 bases, with 14 bases between the two germline ends. The CDR3 spans 15 residues. Germline V gene sequence: CDR1 DFQATT, CDR2 SNEGSKA (reference sequence). On this clonotype itself: Its antigen remains unknown.

The chain carries TRBV20-1 and TRBJ2-7, with a tentative D call TRBD2 (5 bases). The sequence derives from a woman aged 60-70 years in good health. Sequenced material: blood. CDR3 in DNA: TGCAGTGCTAGAGATCAGAGGCGGGCGGCCTACGAGCAGTACTTC. Its translation: CSARDQRRAAYEQYF.